This T cell receptor beta chain originates from a study of Ad26.COV2.S vaccination and SARS-CoV-2 variants. Using immunoSEQ multiplex PCR, the repertoire was profiled, and TCRdb retains in-frame clones only, with some absent. The top ten hold roughly 6% of the sample, which has about 180,000 clones, roughly nine tenths seen once. The germline V gene encodes CDR1 SGHRS and CDR2 YFSETQ. Unmatched junction bases numbered 4, after V lost 2 bases and J lost 0 bases. The CDR3 covers 16 residues. In regard to this clone: Its antigen remains unknown.

General study results and limits: In TCR breadth and depth analyses, total T cell responses may have been underestimated.

The TCR was taken from a human donor who had recovered from COVID-19. The chain is built from TRBV5-1 and TRBJ2-1; 8 bases are shared with TRBD2. The sample in question was peripheral blood, obtained after recovery from COVID-19. CDR3 in amino acids: CASSLLAESSYNEQFF. In nucleotides, the CDR3 is TGCGCCAGCAGCTTACTAGCGGAAAGCTCCTACAATGAGCAGTTCTTC.